This T cell receptor (beta chain) was recorded in a study of beta chain features in type 1 diabetes. Notes on the study in general: Shorter templates might be favored by PCR, and equally so in patients and in controls. There were fewer insertions and more deletions at the VDJ junctions of type 1 diabetes patients. Moderate but significant shortening of TCRB CDR3s was recorded in all four CD4+ subsets from Type 1 diabetes patients.

A note on this clone: Its antigen is still unknown.

What was sequenced were expressed TCRB transcripts, since all of the isolated RNA had been reverse transcribed. TCRdb keeps only in-frame clones here, not all; method: immunoSEQ multiplex PCR. The repertoire holds over 120,000 clones, 10% to 15% seen once, with 1.3% in the top ten. The receptor was isolated from a man between 18 and 35 years old with type 1 diabetes. Input material: central memory CD4+ T cells from blood.

CDR3 loop: CASSLTAGMGNTEAFF. The CDR3 DNA sequence: TGTGCCAGCAGCTTGACCGCAGGGATGGGGAACACTGAAGCTTTCTTT. The J gene is TRBJ1-1, the V gene TRBV7-9, with a tentative D call TRBD1 (5 bases). CDR1 and CDR2 (germline): SEHNR, FQNEAQ (reference sequence). V dropped 3 bases and J dropped 1 base, with 15 bases sitting between them. This CDR3 is built from 16 residues.